The sequence of this T cell receptor (beta chain) was determined in a study of blood T cell repertoires in COVID-19. Participants had their cohort set by participant-reported clinical history. Before they entered the study, exposed participants had met a COVID-19 case within 2 weeks. Clones were read by immunoSEQ multiplex PCR, and TCRdb kept only the in-frame ones, dropping some. The sample includes roughly 430,000 clones, over 75% of them seen just once. CDR1 and CDR2 (germline): SGHVS, FQNEAQ. This CDR3 has 18 amino acids. The trim removed 7 bases at V and 4 bases at J, leaving 16 bases unmatched. The TCR originated in a woman aged 18-29 years who had been exposed to COVID-19. V usage is TRBV7-8 and J usage is TRBJ2-2; 9 bases fit TRBD2. The sequencing input was PBMCs or T cells enriched from blood (not recorded which). The DNA of the CDR3 is TGTGCCAGCATCAGCTTTTCTACTAGCGGGCGGGGCACCGGGGAGCTGTTTTTT. Protein product: CASISFSTSGRGTGELFF.